Given below is one T cell receptor beta chain in context. Data came from immunoSEQ multiplex PCR; TCRdb stores just in-frame clones and leaves some out. The sample contains roughly 550,000 clones, 70% to 80% of which appear only once. This sample is drawn from a study of shared T cell receptors in the human thymus. The CDR3 contains 20 residues. The V and J ends lost 6 bases and 0 bases, in that order; junction bases with no gene match: 17. The germline gives CDR1 SQVTM, CDR2 ANQGSEA. This sample was shared with a second study, whose subject was human thymus T cells.

This receptor was obtained from a boy under two years old with a congenital heart defect. Specimen: thymocytes. The J gene is TRBJ2-1, the V gene TRBV29-1, with TRBD2 matching 13 bases. The CDR3 protein is CSVGPILTSGGVRSYNEQFF. The CDR3 nucleotides read TGCAGCGTCGGCCCCATCCTAACTAGCGGGGGGGTACGCTCCTACAATGAGCAGTTCTTC.